This TCR beta chain was recovered during a study of blood T cell repertoires in COVID-19. About the research overall: Samples of COVID-19 (acute and convalescent) were obtained from the United States, Italy and Spain. In each case, the material was cDNA or gDNA derived from T cells, B-cell-depleted T cells, or PBMCs.

Per the original data handling: The assay estimated nucleated cells by amplifying reference gene primers. The method was immunoSEQ multiplex PCR; TCRdb's version includes in-frame clones alone and lacks a portion of them. D and trimming were read from the DNA, whereas the V and J calls and clone size are those reported in that table. This sample has some 320,000 clones, with 70% to 90% found just once. This receptor was taken from a human donor in a cohort sampled during active COVID-19. The sequenced sample was peripheral blood.

The CDR3 reads CASSRTGTGSGELFF. The CDR3 coding sequence is TGTGCCAGTAGTAGAACCGGGACAGGGTCCGGGGAGCTGTTTTTT. This chain links TRBV19 with TRBJ2-2; 9 bases are shared with TRBD1. This CDR3 region has 15 residues. Trimming at V came to 4 bases and at J to 6 bases, leaving 6 bases not matched to a gene. Germline-derived CDR1 and CDR2 are LNHDA and SQIVND (reference sequence).